This note documents a single T cell receptor (beta chain) sequence. The antigen is unknown. This record comes from a study of T cell clones after liver transplantation. Overall study results and limits: Rather than being deleted, graft donor-reactive T cells may have moved into the graft.

TCRdb keeps only in-frame clones here, not all; method: immunoSEQ multiplex PCR. This repertoire shows about 12,000 clones, roughly 80% found once; its top ten account for over 25%. V dropped 0 bases and J dropped 2 bases, with 14 bases sitting between them. The CDR3 is 16 residues long. Looked up from germline, CDR1 is LNHNV and CDR2 is YYDKDF (reference sequence). The source material was CD8+ T cells from blood, sampled at the 22-month timepoint. This TCR was sampled from a human patient who received a liver transplant. Some T cells may possibly be graft donor cells. The J gene is TRBJ2-7, the V gene TRBV15; D not certain. CDR3 amino acids: CATSRDSSYLAYEQYF. The CDR3 coding sequence is TGTGCCACCAGCAGAGATTCTTCTTACCTAGCCTACGAGCAGTACTTC.